This T cell receptor (beta chain) derives from a study of control samples from healthy donors and cancer patients. The repertoire was sequenced with immunoSEQ multiplex PCR; TCRdb's copy has only in-frame clones and lacks some. The sample carries 100,000 to 150,000 clones, about 93% recorded once. Unmatched junction bases numbered 7, after V lost 1 base and J lost 5 bases. CDR3 length: 15 residues. CDR1 is SGHAT, CDR2 FQDESV, per germline (reference sequence). The receptor comes from a man aged 50 to 59 with head and neck cancer. The gene calls are TRBV11-1 and TRBJ1-1; 7 positions match TRBD1. Input material: PBMCs. In DNA, the CDR3 is TGTGCCAGCAGCTTAGGACAGGGATTTCGGACTGAAGCTTTCTTT. Translated: CASSLGQGFRTEAFF.